This T cell receptor (beta chain) came from a study of vaccination effects on CD4 cells after COVID-19. In the case of this clone: Its antigen is still unknown.

The germline V gene encodes CDR1 SGHDN and CDR2 FVKESK. The V gene lost 1 base and the J gene lost 4 bases, with 4 bases spanning the gap. This CDR3 spans 12 amino acids. Assay used: immunoSEQ multiplex PCR; TCRdb lists only in-frame clones, some missing. Of tens of thousands of clones listed, roughly 79% are singletons. At the end of roughly 9 days of culture, CD4+ T cells were isolated. Sequenced here: CD4+ T cells from PBMCs cultured without peptide, sampled before COVID-19 vaccination. The chain employs TRBV14 and TRBJ2-5; D is unclear. This clonotype originated in a human donor who received a COVID-19 vaccine. CDR3 in DNA: TGTGCCAGCAGCCAAGTAAGAGAGACCCAGTACTTC. Translated, it gives CASSQVRETQYF.